This entry features one TCR beta chain sequence. A much larger clone lies one base from this, so it may be a read error. CDR1 is MNHEY and CDR2 is SVGAGI in the germline V gene. The length of the CDR3 is 12 residues. The source of the sample is a study of T cells in Graves' hyperthyroidism and ophthalmopathy. Used for diagnoses were clinical symptoms, serum thyroxine and TRAb, thyroid ultrasound and orbital computed tomography. The source material, RNA transcripts, was used to amplify TCR beta CDR3 regions. An initial round of RT-PCR targeting the TCR CDR3 relied on the HTBI primer set. TCRdb reprocessed the multiplex PCR reads with MiXCR, giving one entry per CDR3 protein. The table shows around 100,000 distinct CDR3 sequences, with 40% to 50% occurring only once.

This clonotype originated in a man aged 35 to 55 with Graves' hyperthyroidism. The V gene is TRBV6-5, the J gene TRBJ2-3, with D maybe TRBD1 (6 bases). Specimen: blood. CDR3: CAISPRGDTQYF. CDR3 nucleotides: TGTGCCATCAGTCCAAGGGGGGATACGCAGTATTTT.